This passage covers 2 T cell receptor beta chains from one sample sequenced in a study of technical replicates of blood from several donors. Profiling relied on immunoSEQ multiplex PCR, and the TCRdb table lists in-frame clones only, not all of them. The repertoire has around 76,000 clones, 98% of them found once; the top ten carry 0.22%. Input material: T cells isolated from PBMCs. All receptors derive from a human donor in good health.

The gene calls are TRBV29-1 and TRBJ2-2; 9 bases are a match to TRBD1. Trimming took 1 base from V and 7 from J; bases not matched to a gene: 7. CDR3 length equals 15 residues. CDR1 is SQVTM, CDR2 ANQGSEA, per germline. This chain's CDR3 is CSVEAPQGAVGELFF. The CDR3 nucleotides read TGCAGCGTTGAAGCCCCACAGGGGGCAGTCGGGGAGCTGTTTTTT.

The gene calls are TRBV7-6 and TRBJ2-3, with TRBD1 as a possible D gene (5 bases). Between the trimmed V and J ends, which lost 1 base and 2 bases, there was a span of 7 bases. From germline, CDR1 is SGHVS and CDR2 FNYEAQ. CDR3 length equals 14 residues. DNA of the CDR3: TGTGCCAGCAGCTTAGGACAGCCCACAGATACGCAGTATTTT. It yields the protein CASSLGQPTDTQYF.